The following is a T cell receptor (beta chain) sequence with its context. This record belongs to a study of blood T cell repertoires in COVID-19. Study at large: From the United States, Italy and Spain came samples of acute and convalescent COVID-19. In each case, the material was cDNA or gDNA derived from T cells, B-cell-depleted T cells, or PBMCs.

Original handling: Amplification from reference gene primers served as the basis for estimated nucleated cell counts. TCRdb keeps only in-frame clones here, not all; method: immunoSEQ multiplex PCR. The V and J calls and clone size come from that table; D and trimming were worked out from the DNA. There are 150,000 to 180,000 clones in the sample; roughly 83% occur only once, and approximately 30% lies in the top ten. V trimming: 7 bases; J trimming: 4 bases; junction bases outside the gene matches: 9. In germline, CDR1 is SNHLY, CDR2 FYNNEI. CDR3 size: 15 residues. The clonotype comes from a woman aged 55-69 years with acute or convalescent COVID-19. V usage is TRBV2 and J usage is TRBJ1-2; 10 bases are a match to TRBD1. Source material: peripheral blood. In DNA, the CDR3 is TGTGCCAGCAAGACTCGGACAGGGGGACTCTATGGCTACACCTTC. It encodes CASKTRTGGLYGYTF.